A single sample gave rise to the 3 T cell receptor beta chains below, sequenced in a study of CD4 T cells in relation to SARS-CoV-2 and coronaviruses. The unexposed donors gave CD4+ T cells in 2011-2018, prior to COVID-19. Isolation of CD4+ T cells took place after less than 13 days in culture. Their recognized antigens are unknown. Libraries were prepared by immunoSEQ multiplex PCR; TCRdb keeps only in-frame clonotypes and omits some of them. The sample holds about 21,000 clones, under 80% seen once. Source material: CD4+ T cells from PBMCs, cultured in vitro. The receptor set was obtained from a human donor in good health.

This clone has just a few counts. V usage is TRBV6-5 and J usage is TRBJ1-1; D not certain. This CDR3 region has 13 residues. Germline CDR1 is MNHEY and CDR2 is SVGAGI. Between the trimmed V and J ends, which lost 4 bases and 3 bases, there was a span of 9 bases. The DNA of the CDR3 is TGTGCCAGCAGTTCCGATTTTTACACTGAAGCTTTCTTT. Encoded protein: CASSSDFYTEAFF.

The chain joins TRBV24-1 to TRBJ1-2; D not certain. CDR3 size: 13 residues. The V gene's germline CDR1 is KGHDR and CDR2 SFDVKD. The V end was cut by 6 bases, the J end by 7 bases, with 14 bases between. CDR3: CATSKVQKPGYTF. The DNA of the CDR3 is TGTGCCACCAGTAAAGTTCAAAAACCTGGCTACACCTTC.

The chain couples TRBV2 to TRBJ1-1; D remains ambiguous. The CDR3 sequence is 13 residues long. The germline CDR1 and CDR2 sequences are SNHLY and FYNNEI. V was clipped by 6 bases and J by 1 base, with 9 bases between them. CDR3: CASRTFGNTEAFF. Written as DNA, the CDR3 is TGTGCCAGCAGGACGTTTGGGAACACTGAAGCTTTCTTT. The full variable domain, its missing parts supplied by reference TRBV2 and TRBJ1-1, is EPEVTQTPSHQVTQMGQEVILRCVPISNHLYFYWYRQILGQKVEFLVSFYNNEISEKSEIFDDQFSVERPDGSNFTLKIRSTKLEDSAMYFCASRTFGNTEAFFGQGTRLTVV.